These T cell receptor beta chains were read from a single sample in a study of T cell responses to AZD1222 COVID-19 vaccine. Clones were read by immunoSEQ multiplex PCR, and TCRdb kept only the in-frame ones, dropping some. The repertoire holds about 140,000 clones, around 90% seen once, with approximately 8% in the top ten. The sample in question was peripheral blood, obtained 28 days after the second dose of the MenACWY control vaccine. The receptors were gathered from an adult who received the MenACWY meningococcal vaccine as a control. CDR3s include the opening cysteine and the closing phenylalanine or tryptophan. The D gene is left open where the match is weak. Only some rows state a clone size, as once, few, many or a class for expanded clones.

clone_size	j_call	v_call	d_call	cdr3_nt	cdr3_aa
few	TRBJ2-1	TRBV7-8	NA	TGTGCCAGCAGCGTAGGGGGTGGTCCCACCTACAATGAGCAGTTCTTC	CASSVGGGPTYNEQFF
NA	TRBJ2-1	TRBV11-1	TRBD1	TGTGCCAGCAGCCAATCGACAGGGGGTTTCTACAATGAGCAGTTCTTC	CASSQSTGGFYNEQFF
NA	TRBJ2-7	TRBV18	NA	TGTGCCAGCTCACCACCCGGGAGAACCTACGAGCAGTACTTC	CASSPPGRTYEQYF
NA	TRBJ2-2	TRBV7-9	TRBD1	TGTGCCAGCAGCTTAGCAGGGGGCGAGAACACCGGGGAGCTGTTTTTT	CASSLAGGENTGELFF
NA	TRBJ2-6	TRBV6-2/TRBV6-3	TRBD1	TGTGCCAGCAGTTCTGGGTCCGGACAGGGGACTGGGGCCAACGTCCTGACTTTC	CASSSGSGQGTGANVLTF
NA	TRBJ2-7	TRBV6-5	TRBD2	TGTGCCAGCAGGGCTCTAGCGGGAAGCTACGAGCAGTACTTC	CASRALAGSYEQYF
NA	TRBJ1-4	TRBV28	TRBD1	TGTGCCAGCAGTTTACCCAACAGGGGTAATGAAAAACTGTTTTTT	CASSLPNRGNEKLFF
NA	TRBJ2-7	TRBV3-1/TRBV3-2	NA	TGTGCCAGCAGCCACCTAGCGACTTTCCACTTC	CASSHLATFHF
NA	TRBJ2-3	TRBV2	NA	TGTGCCAGCAGTGAAAGTGGGACGCCCACAGATACGCAGTATTTT	CASSESGTPTDTQYF
once	TRBJ1-1	TRBV28	TRBD1	TGTGCCAGCAGTTTAAAAGCCGGGACAGAGAACACTGAAGCTTTCTTT	CASSLKAGTENTEAFF
NA	TRBJ2-5	TRBV7-2	NA	TGTGCCAGTGGCCCCCCGGGCCGGGAGACCCAGTACTTC	CASGPPGRETQYF
NA	TRBJ2-1	TRBV19	NA	TGTGCCAGTAGTATTGGGGGGGCCCCCTACAATGAGCAGTTCTTC	CASSIGGAPYNEQFF
NA	TRBJ2-3	TRBV24-1	NA	TGTGCCACCAGTGATTCAGCGGAGTGGAGCACAGATACGCAGTATTTT	CATSDSAEWSTDTQYF
NA	TRBJ2-5	TRBV3-1/TRBV3-2	NA	TGTGCCAGCAGCCAAGATCTACAGGGTACCCGGGAGACCCAGTACTTC	CASSQDLQGTRETQYF
NA	TRBJ1-5	TRBV25-1	NA	TGTGCCAGCAGGGCGGCTCACAATCAGCCCCAGCATTTT	CASRAAHNQPQHF
NA	TRBJ2-1	TRBV4-3	NA	TGCGCCAGCAGCCAAGTAACTGGCTCATGGGTTAACAATGAGCAGTTCTTC	CASSQVTGSWVNNEQFF
once	TRBJ1-6	TRBV28	NA	TGTGCCAGCCTCTCCGTGGGGGTCAATTCACCCCTCCACTTT	CASLSVGVNSPLHF
once	TRBJ1-3	TRBV27	NA	TGTGCCAGCAGTTTCCGGGGCGCACTCGGAAACACCATATATTTT	CASSFRGALGNTIYF
NA	TRBJ2-5	TRBV30	NA	TGTGCCTGGACCTTCGGCGGAAACCCTCAAGAGACCCAGTACTTC	CAWTFGGNPQETQYF
NA	TRBJ1-2	TRBV28	NA	TGTGCCAGCCACAACGGGGCGGGCTACACCTTC	CASHNGAGYTF
NA	TRBJ2-7	TRBV6-2/TRBV6-3	NA	TGTGCCAGCAGTTGGGGACTGATCTACGAGCAGTACTTC	CASSWGLIYEQYF
NA	TRBJ2-5	TRBV19	NA	TGTGCCAGTAGCCCCACAGGGCCCGGAACCCAGTACTTC	CASSPTGPGTQYF
NA	TRBJ1-5	TRBV27	NA	TGTGCCAGCAGTTTAATCCGGGCAAGCAATCAGCCCCAGCATTTT	CASSLIRASNQPQHF
NA	TRBJ2-1	TRBV5-1	NA	TGCGCCAGCAGCTGGCAGGGGGCGGGGGGGGACAATGAGCAGTTCTTC	CASSWQGAGGDNEQFF
NA	TRBJ2-7	TRBV6-5	NA	TGTGCCAGCAGTTACGGTGATAGGGCGGAGCAGTACTTC	CASSYGDRAEQYF
NA	TRBJ2-1	TRBV7-8	TRBD2	TGTGCCAGCAGCTTCCTAGCGGGAGGTCGCAATGAGCAGTTCTTC	CASSFLAGGRNEQFF
NA	TRBJ1-6	TRBV19	NA	TGTGCCAGTAAACGGGACCTACAAGGTTCACCCCTCCACTTT	CASKRDLQGSPLHF
NA	TRBJ1-1	TRBV6-5	TRBD1	TGTGCCAGTAAACGGGCTAGGGACAGGGGTGAAGAAGCTTTCTTT	CASKRARDRGEEAFF
NA	TRBJ2-2	TRBV19	NA	TGTGCCAGTAGTATGAGGACCGGGGAGCTGTTTTTT	CASSMRTGELFF
NA	TRBJ2-4	TRBV5-6	NA	TGTGCCAGCAGCTCCCGGGTCCGCGGGAACATTCAGTACTTC	CASSSRVRGNIQYF
NA	TRBJ1-5	TRBV6-2/TRBV6-3	NA	TGTGCCAGCAGTTCCGCAGGTAGTGATGGACAGCCCCAGCATTTT	CASSSAGSDGQPQHF
NA	TRBJ1-2	TRBV19	TRBD1	TGTGCCACCACGACGGACAGGAATAACTATGGCTACACCTTC	CATTTDRNNYGYTF
NA	TRBJ2-7	TRBV28	TRBD1	TGTGCCAGCAGTTTAACAGGGGGTTACTCCTACGAGCAGTACTTC	CASSLTGGYSYEQYF
NA	TRBJ1-1	TRBV3-1/TRBV3-2	NA	TGTGCCAGCAGCCAAGGCAGCGGCTTGAACACTGAAGCTTTCTTT	CASSQGSGLNTEAFF
NA	TRBJ2-3	TRBV18	NA	TGTGCCAGCTCACCACGAGGCGACAGCACAGATACGCAGTATTTT	CASSPRGDSTDTQYF
few	TRBJ1-4	TRBV19	TRBD1	TGTGCCAGTAGTTCGGGACAGGGATACACTTCAACTAATGAAAAACTGTTTTTT	CASSSGQGYTSTNEKLFF
many	TRBJ1-1	TRBV6-4	TRBD1	TGTGCCAGCACCCGAGAAGGGGGCTTGAGCACTGAAGCTTTCTTT	CASTREGGLSTEAFF
NA	TRBJ1-4	TRBV7-2	TRBD1	TGTGCCAGCAGTCGACAGGGCGCGCGGGATGAAAAACTGTTTTTT	CASSRQGARDEKLFF
NA	TRBJ1-1	TRBV7-8	NA	TGTGCCAGCAGCCACGGGGGGGCTGAAGCTTTCTTT	CASSHGGAEAFF
NA	TRBJ2-3	TRBV6-5	TRBD1	TGTGCCAGCAGTTCCCCGACAGGGGCCACCACAGATACGCAGTATTTT	CASSSPTGATTDTQYF
few	TRBJ1-1	TRBV6-1	NA	TGTGCCAGCAGTGAAGCGGGCTTTGAAGCTTTCTTT	CASSEAGFEAFF
NA	TRBJ2-1	TRBV10-2	NA	TGCGCCAGCAATCCAGGCTCCTACAATGAGCAGTTCTTC	CASNPGSYNEQFF
NA	TRBJ1-1	TRBV7-8	NA	TGTGCCAGCAGCGGAGGGTGGTTGGCAGGGCTCTCTGGGGGCACTGAAGCTTTCTTT	CASSGGWLAGLSGGTEAFF
NA	TRBJ2-7	TRBV28	TRBD2	TGTGCCAGCAGATCAGGCGGGAGCCATCCCTACGAGCAGTACTTC	CASRSGGSHPYEQYF
few	TRBJ1-1	TRBV6-5	NA	TGTGCCAGCACCCTGGTTGGGAATCCTGAAGCTTTCTTT	CASTLVGNPEAFF
few	TRBJ2-7	TRBV11-2	NA	TGTGCCAGCAGCTTAACCGGGACCTCATTCGAAGAGCAGTACTTC	CASSLTGTSFEEQYF
NA	TRBJ2-1	TRBV7-2	TRBD1	TGTGCCAGCAGCCCGATTAACAGGGGGCTTTACAATGAGCAGTTCTTC	CASSPINRGLYNEQFF
NA	TRBJ2-3	TRBV11-2	NA	TGTGCCAGCAGCTTAGATACCACAGATACGCAGTATTTT	CASSLDTTDTQYF